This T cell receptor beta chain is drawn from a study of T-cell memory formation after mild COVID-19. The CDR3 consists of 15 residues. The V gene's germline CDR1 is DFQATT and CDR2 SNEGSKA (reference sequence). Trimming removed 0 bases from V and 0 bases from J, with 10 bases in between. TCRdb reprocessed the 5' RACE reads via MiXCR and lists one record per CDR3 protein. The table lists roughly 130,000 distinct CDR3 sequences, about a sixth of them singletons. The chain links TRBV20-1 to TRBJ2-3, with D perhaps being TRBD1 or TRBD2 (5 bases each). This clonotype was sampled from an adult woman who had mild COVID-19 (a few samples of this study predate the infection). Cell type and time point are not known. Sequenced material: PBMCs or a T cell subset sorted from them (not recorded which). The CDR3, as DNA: TGCAGTGCTAGAGAGGTTGGGGGTAGCACAGATACGCAGTATTTT. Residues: CSAREVGGSTDTQYF.